This TCR beta chain was documented in a study of response to subunit inactivated influenza vaccine. The CDR3 is made up of 14 amino acids. V gave up 1 base and J gave up 9 bases, with 13 bases separating them. Germline V gene sequence: CDR1 SGHVS, CDR2 FQNEAQ. Via MiXCR, TCRdb re-called the RT-PCR reads, giving one row per CDR3 protein. The sample lists 550,000 to 800,000 distinct CDR3 sequences, roughly 14% occurring once. Specimen: PBMCs from blood, collected roughly 15 days before vaccination. This receptor was obtained from a man aged 45-65 years who received an inactivated influenza vaccine. The chain has TRBV7-8 and TRBJ1-5, with D possibly being TRBD1 (5 bases). The CDR3 nucleotides are TGTGCCAGCAGCTTAGGGGCAGGGAGAGGGCCCCAGCATTTT. Amino acid sequence: CASSLGAGRGPQHF.